These 4 T cell receptor beta chains share one sample of origin, sequenced in a study of blood T cell repertoires in COVID-19. Clones were read by immunoSEQ multiplex PCR, and TCRdb kept only the in-frame ones, dropping some. This sample has nearly 400,000 clones, with over 85% found just once. The specimen was PBMCs or T cells enriched from blood (not recorded which). The receptors shown here come from a woman under 40 who had recovered from COVID-19.

This CDR3 is CASSLGPGLGYNEQFF. Written as DNA, the CDR3 is TGTGCCAGCAGCTTGGGCCCGGGACTAGGGTACAATGAGCAGTTCTTC. V usage is TRBV7-3 and J usage is TRBJ2-1; the match to TRBD2 covers 8 bases. Trimming took 3 bases from V and 4 from J; bases not matched to a gene: 8. Germline CDR1 is SGHTA and CDR2 is FQGTGA. The CDR3 is 16 residues long.

V and J are TRBV2 and TRBJ2-6, with 7 bases lining up with TRBD1. Germline V lookup: CDR1 SNHLY, CDR2 FYNNEI. This CDR3 is 16 amino acids long. V lost 1 base, J lost 3 bases, and 3 bases stayed unmatched. The CDR3 DNA follows: TGTGCCAGCAGTGAAGAACAGGGGTATGGGGCCAACGTCCTGACTTTC. This sequence encodes CASSEEQGYGANVLTF. Variable domain in full (rest from reference TRBV2 and TRBJ2-6): EPEVTQTPSHQVTQMGQEVILRCVPISNHLYFYWYRQILGQKVEFLVSFYNNEISEKSEIFDDQFSVERPDGSNFTLKIRSTKLEDSAMYFCASSEEQGYGANVLTFGAGSRLTVL.

Worth noting for this clone: The same CDR3 arises from other DNA sequences in this sample as well. The genes are TRBV4-2 and TRBJ1-1, with a possible D match to TRBD1 (6 bases). The CDR3 totals 14 residues. Trimming took 3 bases from V and 4 from J, leaving 12 bases between them. Germline CDR1 reads LGHNA; CDR2 reads YNFKEQ. The CDR3: CASSHSQGLTEAFF. CDR3 nucleotide sequence: TGTGCCAGCAGCCATTCACAGGGCCTCACTGAAGCTTTCTTT.

The rearrangement joins TRBV2 to TRBJ2-2; 10 bases line up with TRBD2. Germline V CDR1 and CDR2: SNHLY, FYNNEI. This CDR3 is 15 amino acids long. With 1 base clipped from V and 7 bases from J, the junction kept 3 bases outside the gene matches. The CDR3 protein is CASSEDLAGVGELFF. CDR3 coding DNA: TGTGCCAGCAGTGAAGATCTAGCGGGGGTCGGGGAGCTGTTTTTT. Filled out from reference TRBV2 and TRBJ2-2, the complete variable domain reads EPEVTQTPSHQVTQMGQEVILRCVPISNHLYFYWYRQILGQKVEFLVSFYNNEISEKSEIFDDQFSVERPDGSNFTLKIRSTKLEDSAMYFCASSEDLAGVGELFFGEGSRLTVL.